Shown below are 13 T cell receptor beta chains from a single sample sequenced in a study of cytomegalovirus exposure and HLA in healthy donors. The study ran its PCR with 60 Vbeta and 13 Jbeta primers. This table comes from immunoSEQ multiplex PCR, and its TCRdb copy is limited to in-frame clones, with some not included. The repertoire holds approximately 140,000 clones, 80% to 85% seen once, with approximately 1% in the top ten. The sample was PBMCs. These receptors were collected from a boy between 10 and 17 years old in good health and CMV-seronegative.

For this clone: Other nucleotide sequences in the sample specify the same CDR3. V usage is TRBV19 and J usage is TRBJ2-1; D gene uncertain. Trimming stripped 0 bases from V and 4 bases from J, with 4 bases between. CDR3 length: 13 amino acids. Germline V gives CDR1 LNHDA, CDR2 SQIVND (reference sequence). CDR3 amino acids: CASSIDRYNEQFF. The CDR3 DNA reads as TGTGCCAGTAGTATAGACCGGTACAATGAGCAGTTCTTC.

The gene calls are TRBV7-8 and TRBJ1-4; TRBD1 might be the D (5 bases). The germline CDR1 and CDR2 sequences are SGHVS and FQNEAQ. The CDR3 totals 14 residues. Trimming pared 2 bases from V and 8 bases from J, leaving 12 bases between. The CDR3 here is CASSLWQGGEKLFF. CDR3 nucleotide sequence: TGTGCCAGCAGCTTATGGCAGGGAGGGGAAAAACTGTTTTTT.

This rearrangement joins TRBV6-4 to TRBJ2-1; D possibly corresponds to TRBD2 (6 bases). CDR1 and CDR2 from the germline V gene are MRHNA and SNTAGT. The CDR3 consists of 15 residues. The V gene lost 3 bases and the J gene lost 10 bases, with 19 bases spanning the gap. The CDR3 spells CASSDSRDSSREQFF. CDR3 bases: TGTGCCAGCAGTGATTCCCGGGACTCATCAAGAGAGCAGTTCTTC.

The CDR3 DNA reads as TGCAGCACCGGGACTAGCGTTTACAATGAGCAGTTCTTC. Its protein is CSTGTSVYNEQFF. The V call is TRBV29-1, the J call TRBJ2-1; 10 bases are shared with TRBD2. This CDR3 has 13 residues. The trim removed 8 bases at V and 4 bases at J, leaving 5 bases unmatched. Germline assignment: CDR1 SQVTM and CDR2 ANQGSEA.

The J gene is TRBJ2-1, the V gene TRBV7-9, with D possibly matching TRBD1 (6 bases). V dropped 5 bases and J dropped 7 bases, with 12 bases sitting between them. The germline gives CDR1 SEHNR, CDR2 FQNEAQ (reference sequence). The CDR3 consists of 13 residues. CDR3 protein: CASSPSQGNEQFF. The CDR3 region has the DNA TGTGCCAGCAGCCCCTCCCAGGGGAATGAGCAGTTCTTC. The full variable domain, in which reference TRBV7-9 and TRBJ2-1 provide the parts outside the CDR3, is DTGVSQNPRHKITKRGQNVTFRCDPISEHNRLYWYRQTLGQGPEFLTYFQNEAQLEKSRLLSDRFSAERPKGSFSTLEIQRTEQGDSAMYLCASSPSQGNEQFFGPGTRLTVL.

V usage is TRBV19 and J usage is TRBJ1-1; 10 bases line up with TRBD1. The germline V gene has CDR1 LNHDA and CDR2 SQIVND (reference sequence). With 8 bases clipped from V and 4 bases from J, the junction kept 4 bases outside the gene matches. This CDR3 is built from 13 residues. The CDR3 reads CASRQGATTEAFF. CDR3 nucleotide sequence: TGTGCCAGTCGACAGGGGGCGACCACTGAAGCTTTCTTT.

The rearrangement links TRBV18 to TRBJ2-1; D is undetermined. V lost 0 bases and J lost 3, with 9 bases in between. Germline V gene data show CDR1 as KGHSH and CDR2 as LQKENI. The CDR3 has 15 residues. The CDR3 region is CASSPPVQVYNEQFF. The CDR3 nucleotides are TGTGCCAGCTCACCACCGGTTCAGGTCTACAATGAGCAGTTCTTC.

The rearrangement joins TRBV6-1 to TRBJ1-5; perhaps TRBD1 as D (5 bases). V lost 4 bases and J 4 bases, leaving 8 bases between the germline ends. CDR1 is MNHNS, CDR2 SASEGT, per germline. This CDR3 comprises 13 residues. CDR3 sequence: CASSGTFNQPQHF. In DNA, the CDR3 is TGTGCCAGCAGTGGGACATTTAATCAGCCCCAGCATTTT.

V is TRBV6-4 and J is TRBJ1-1; D not certain. There are 11 residues in the CDR3. Germline loops: CDR1 MRHNA, CDR2 SNTAGT. V was shortened by 11 bases and J by 4 bases, with 11 bases between the two germline ends. CDR3 in DNA: TGTGCCGCAAGGGAGGGCACTGAAGCTTTCTTT. Translated, it gives CAAREGTEAFF.

The V call is TRBV4-1, the J call TRBJ2-7; D may be TRBD2 (8 bases). Germline CDR1 MGHRA, CDR2 YSYEKL. Trimming took off 2 bases at V and 2 bases at J, with 16 bases between the two ends. The CDR3 consists of 16 residues. The CDR3 sequence: CASSQSGGTVAYEQYF. The CDR3 nucleotides are TGCGCCAGCAGCCAATCGGGGGGGACAGTCGCCTACGAGCAGTACTTC.

A single count supports this clone. V gene TRBV7-3 combines with J gene TRBJ2-1; the D gene is possibly TRBD2 (7 bases). V lost 2 bases and J lost 5, with 10 bases in between. The CDR3 length is 14 residues. Germline-derived CDR1 and CDR2 are SGHTA and FQGTGA. DNA for the CDR3: TGTGCCAGCAGCTTAGGGAGGGGGAACAATGAGCAGTTCTTC. Residues: CASSLGRGNNEQFF. Based on the CDR3 plus reference TRBV7-3 and TRBJ2-1, the full variable domain is GAGVSQTPSNKVTEKGKYVELRCDPISGHTALYWYRQSLGQGPEFLIYFQGTGAADDSGLPNDRFFAVRPEGSVSTLKIQRTERGDSAVYLCASSLGRGNNEQFFGPGTRLTVL.

The CDR3 DNA sequence: TGCGCCAGCAGCCGCACCGCAGGGACTAGCGCAGACGAGCAGTACTTC. Translation gives CASSRTAGTSADEQYF. The J gene is TRBJ2-7, the V gene TRBV4-1; 10 bases are a match to TRBD2. V lost 4 bases, J lost 5 bases, and 11 bases stayed unmatched. The CDR3 is 16 amino acids. Germline CDR1 reads MGHRA; CDR2 reads YSYEKL.

This chain joins TRBV4-1 and TRBJ1-4; D unresolved. Trimming took off 0 bases at V and 2 bases at J, with 4 bases between the two ends. Germline V gives CDR1 MGHRA, CDR2 YSYEKL. The length of the CDR3 is 14 residues. The CDR3 loop is CASSQDLTNEKLFF. DNA of the CDR3: TGCGCCAGCAGCCAAGATCTTACTAATGAAAAACTGTTTTTT.